This T cell receptor (beta chain) was captured in a study of cytomegalovirus exposure and HLA in healthy donors. Study summary: A prior study identified 110 million or so unique TCR beta sequences from 150 million to 200 million T cells.

PCR primers comprised 60 Vbeta and 13 Jbeta primers. Profiled with immunoSEQ multiplex PCR; TCRdb holds only in-frame clones, not every one. The table has about 180,000 clones, roughly 82% seen once. Concerning this clone itself: Its matching antigen is unknown.

Whereas donors were nominally healthy upon sampling, unrecorded immune exposures were probable. The CDR3 is made up of 16 amino acids. Germline-derived CDR1 and CDR2 are MNHEY and SVGAGI. V lost 4 bases and J lost 5; bases outside the gene matches: 9. General study findings and limits: With high specificity and sensitivity, the classifier reportedly diagnosed cytomegalovirus status.

The TCR comes from a middle-aged man in good health and CMV-seronegative. Sequenced: PBMCs. The chain is built from TRBV6-5 and TRBJ2-5; TRBD2 aligns across 11 bases. The DNA of the CDR3 is TGTGCCAGCAGTTGGCTAGCGGGAGGAAGGAGGGAGACCCAGTACTTC. It yields the protein CASSWLAGGRRETQYF.